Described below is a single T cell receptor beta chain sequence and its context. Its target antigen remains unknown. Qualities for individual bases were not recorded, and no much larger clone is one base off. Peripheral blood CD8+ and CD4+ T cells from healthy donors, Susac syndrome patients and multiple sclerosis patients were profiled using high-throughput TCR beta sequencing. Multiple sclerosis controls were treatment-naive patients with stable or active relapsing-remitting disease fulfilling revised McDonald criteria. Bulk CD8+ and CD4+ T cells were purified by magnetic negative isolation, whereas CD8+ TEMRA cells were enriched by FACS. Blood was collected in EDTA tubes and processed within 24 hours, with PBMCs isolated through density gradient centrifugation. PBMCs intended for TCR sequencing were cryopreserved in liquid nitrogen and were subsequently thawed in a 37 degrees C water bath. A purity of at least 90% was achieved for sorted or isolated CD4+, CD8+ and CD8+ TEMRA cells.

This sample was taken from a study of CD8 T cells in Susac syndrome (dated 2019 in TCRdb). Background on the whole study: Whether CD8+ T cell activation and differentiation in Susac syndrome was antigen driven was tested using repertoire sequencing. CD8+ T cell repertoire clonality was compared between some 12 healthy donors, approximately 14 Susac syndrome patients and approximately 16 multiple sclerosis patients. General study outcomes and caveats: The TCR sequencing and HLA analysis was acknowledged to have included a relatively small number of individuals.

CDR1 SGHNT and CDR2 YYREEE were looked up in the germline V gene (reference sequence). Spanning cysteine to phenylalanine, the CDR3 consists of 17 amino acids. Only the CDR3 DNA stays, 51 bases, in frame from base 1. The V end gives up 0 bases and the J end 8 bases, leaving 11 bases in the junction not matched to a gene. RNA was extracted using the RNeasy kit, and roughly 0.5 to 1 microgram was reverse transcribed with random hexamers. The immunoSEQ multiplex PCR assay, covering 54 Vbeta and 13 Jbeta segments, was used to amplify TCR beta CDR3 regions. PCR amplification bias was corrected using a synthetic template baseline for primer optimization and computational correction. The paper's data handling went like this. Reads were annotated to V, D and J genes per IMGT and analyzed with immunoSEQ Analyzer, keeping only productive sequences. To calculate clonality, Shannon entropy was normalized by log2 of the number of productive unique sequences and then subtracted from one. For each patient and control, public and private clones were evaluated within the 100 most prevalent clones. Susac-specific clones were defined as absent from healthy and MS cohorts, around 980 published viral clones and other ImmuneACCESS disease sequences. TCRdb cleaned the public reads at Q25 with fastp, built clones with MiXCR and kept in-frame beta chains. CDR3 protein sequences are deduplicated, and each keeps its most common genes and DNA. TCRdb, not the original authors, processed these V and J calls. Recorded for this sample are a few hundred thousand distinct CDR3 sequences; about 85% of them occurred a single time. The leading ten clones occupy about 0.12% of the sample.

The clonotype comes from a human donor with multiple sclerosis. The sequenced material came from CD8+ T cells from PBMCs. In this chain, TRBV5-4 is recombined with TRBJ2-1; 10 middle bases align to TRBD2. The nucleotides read TGTGCCAGCAGCTTGGGACTAGCGGGCCAGGTATCGCATGAGCAGTTCTTC. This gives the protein CASSLGLAGQVSHEQFF.